This T cell receptor (beta chain) is drawn from a study of cytomegalovirus exposure and HLA in healthy donors. Across the study: The 120 validation repertoires matched the roughly 700 first-cohort repertoires in platform, a later analysis reported.

This clone appeared once. TCRdb's table, derived via immunoSEQ multiplex PCR, lists solely in-frame clones and lacks some. The sample has about 190,000 clones; around 86% are singletons. The CDR3 loop spans 16 amino acids. Germline V gene data show CDR1 as MNHEY and CDR2 as SMNVEV (reference sequence). J gave up 5 bases and V 5 bases, and 9 bases lay outside the gene matches. The rearrangement links TRBV27 to TRBJ2-5; the match to TRBD2 covers 12 bases. The sample consisted of PBMCs. This TCR came from a woman between 18 and 29 years old in good health and CMV-seronegative. DNA of the CDR3: TGTGCCAGCAGTCAGACTAGCGGGAGATTGGGGGAGACCCAGTACTTC. Its protein is CASSQTSGRLGETQYF.